This T cell receptor beta chain derives from a study of T-cell reconstitution after alpha-beta-depleted transplantation in children. TCRbeta library construction was performed incorporating unique molecular identifiers. TCRdb used MiXCR to reprocess the PCR reads, holding one entry per CDR3 protein. Of roughly 400,000 distinct CDR3 sequences listed, 20% are singletons. This clonotype was found many times. The CDR3 contains 17 residues. Germline V gene lookup returns CDR1 MNHEY and CDR2 SVGAGI. The V gene lost 1 base and the J gene lost 5 bases, with 21 bases spanning the gap. This clonotype originated in a human donor who donated a stem cell graft to a child with acute myeloid leukemia. This chain joins TRBV6-5 and TRBJ2-7, with D unclear. The specimen was PBMCs from the stem cell graft donor, collected from the stem cell graft. For the CDR3, the DNA is TGTGCCAGCAGTTACTTTGGCCAGCCGTCGTCAATGGACGAGCAGTACTTC. This codes for CASSYFGQPSSMDEQYF.